This TCR beta chain was retrieved from a study of identifying expanded T cells in peripheral blood (dated by TCRdb to between 2019 and 2020). For the wider study: Technical replicates were generated by sequencing separate aliquots of the same genomic DNA pool, with four replicates compared pairwise.

During the collection period, no infections or other immune events were recorded for the healthy donors. Blood repertoires from healthy donors were used as a training cohort for calibrating time-dependent variance in a beta-binomial model of differential abundance of T-cell clones. The training cohort included approximately 10 healthy donors, of whom 3 were female and 7 were male. An age range of about 29 to 65 years, with an average of roughly 47 years, was recorded for the donors. Whole blood, obtained from a commercial supplier, was collected from each healthy donor at three time points spaced roughly 14 days apart. For immunosequencing, genomic DNA was extracted from unsorted whole blood. The immunoSEQ Assay, which uses bias-controlled multiplex PCR amplification of genomic DNA, was used to profile TCRbeta CDR3 regions. From the authors' description of their analysis: To quantify the absolute abundance of each unique TCRbeta CDR3 region, the sequences were collapsed and filtered. Differential abundance was tested with a binomial (Fisher-equivalent) model and with a beta-binomial model adding time-dependent variance fitted from healthy donors. Clones with fewer than 5 combined templates were excluded, and clones with Benjamini-Hochberg FDR below 0.01 were called differentially abundant. In the beta-binomial model, variance was expressed as a function of the total template count across the two samples, in the form v = (b*log(k)+a)^2. TCRdb's version of the immuneACCESS table is confined to in-frame rearrangements and falls short of the full clone set. An unresolved V gene accounts for under half of the shortfall where checked; the remainder is of unknown origin. V, J and clone size are taken as reported in that table, and D and trimming were inferred from the DNA itself. The sample profile shows approximately 94,000 clones; over 75% of them were found once. The ten largest clones add up to more than 5.5% of the sample.

The CDR3 numbers 11 residues from cysteine through phenylalanine. The sequence is cut down to CDR3 DNA, 33 bases in frame from base 1. Trimming takes 5 bases from V and 7 bases from J, and the germline ends sit 6 bases apart. The CDR1 and CDR2 encoded by the germline V gene (reference sequence) are LNHDA and SQIVND. General findings and caveats noted by the study authors: Across all healthy-donor time intervals, the beta-binomial model significantly lowered both the number of clones called differentially abundant and the false-positive rate. For all healthy donors, the variance in clone template counts between two-week samples rose significantly as total template count increased. Approximately 1.2 differentially abundant clones were flagged by the binomial model between technical replicates, whereas about 15 and 19 were flagged over roughly two weeks and four weeks, respectively. It was expected by the authors that biological variance in healthy repertoires might increase further over much longer intervals, such as months to years.

Points on this clone: This receptor's antigen is unknown. Nothing much larger sits one base from this clone, and base qualities are not available.

The V gene is TRBV19 and the J gene is TRBJ1-3; TRBD1 might be the D gene, on 5 matching bases. The sequence came from a person between 18 and 70 years old in good health. The sample consisted of blood. The nucleotides are TGTGCCAGTAGTCGGGGGAACACCATATATTTT. It is translated as CASSRGNTIYF. Where the CDR3 stops, the reference TRBV19 and TRBJ1-3 genes take over; the full variable domain is DGGITQSPKYLFRKEGQNVTLSCEQNLNHDAMYWYRQDPGQGLRLIYYSQIVNDFQKGDIAEGYSVSREKKESFPLTVTSAQKNPTAFYLCASSRGNTIYFGEGSWLTVV.